One and the same sample provided the 20 T cell receptor beta chains below, sequenced in a study of cytomegalovirus exposure and HLA in healthy donors. Only in-frame clones appear in the TCRdb table, and some are missing; sequencing was by immunoSEQ multiplex PCR. The repertoire includes just over 65,000 clones, approximately 97% of them detected once, and 1.5% to 2% sits in the top ten. The sample was PBMCs. Every receptor here comes from a woman between 18 and 29 years old in good health and CMV-seropositive.

V and J are TRBV10-3 and TRBJ1-5; 8 nucleotides line up with TRBD1. Germline V lookup: CDR1 ENHRY, CDR2 SYGVKD. The CDR3 contains 18 residues. V lost 0 bases and J lost 1; bases outside the gene matches: 8. The CDR3 bases are TGTGCCATCAGTGAGTCTGCAGGGGGCGCTGGGAGCAATCAGCCCCAGCATTTT. Protein: CAISESAGGAGSNQPQHF.

This chain's CDR3 is CASSQDPSGSLGTGELFF. DNA for the CDR3: TGTGCCAGCAGCCAAGACCCTAGCGGGAGTTTAGGCACCGGGGAGCTGTTTTTT. V gene TRBV14 combines with J gene TRBJ2-2, with 10 bases identical to TRBD2. This CDR3 contains 18 residues. Germline CDR1 is SGHDN and CDR2 is FVKESK. V lost 0 bases and J lost 4; bases outside the gene matches: 8.

The V call is TRBV4-2, the J call TRBJ2-7; 8 positions match TRBD1. V gave up 1 base and J gave up 1 base; unmatched junction bases: 3. This CDR3 has 15 amino acids. The germline CDR1 and CDR2 sequences are LGHNA and YNFKEQ. DNA of the CDR3: TGTGCCAGCAGCCAAGCGGACAGGGAATCCTACGAGCAGTACTTC. This encodes CASSQADRESYEQYF.

This clone has just one count. The chain carries TRBV19 and TRBJ1-1; no definite D call. Germline values: CDR1 LNHDA, CDR2 SQIVND (reference sequence). This CDR3 is 14 amino acids long. The germline V and J ends were trimmed by 3 bases and 0 bases, with 8 bases remaining between them. The CDR3 DNA sequence: TGTGCCAGTAGTATTGGCCCCCTGAACACTGAAGCTTTCTTT. This gives the protein CASSIGPLNTEAFF.

The chain recombines TRBV10-3 with TRBJ1-1; possibly TRBD1 for D (5 bases). The germline V and J ends were trimmed by 6 bases and 3 bases, with 20 bases remaining between them. The CDR3 totals 16 residues. CDR1 ENHRY and CDR2 SYGVKD come from the germline V gene. The CDR3 sequence is CAIRLSDKPSDTEAFF. The CDR3 nucleotides are TGTGCCATCAGGTTATCGGACAAACCGAGCGACACTGAAGCTTTCTTT.

This clone was found once. The chain carries TRBV28 and TRBJ2-7; maybe TRBD2 (5 bases). Germline assignment: CDR1 MDHEN and CDR2 SYDVKM. V was trimmed by 2 bases and J by 6 bases, leaving 11 bases between them. The CDR3 spans 13 residues. The CDR3 sequence is CASSLRRYGEQYF. CDR3 DNA: TGTGCCAGCAGTTTAAGGAGGTATGGCGAGCAGTACTTC.

The chain combines TRBV15 with TRBJ2-6; 8 bases match TRBD1. V lost 0 bases to trimming and J lost 1 base; unmatched junction nucleotides: 8. Germline V CDR1 and CDR2: LNHNV, YYDKDF (reference sequence). The CDR3 contains 19 residues. CDR3 DNA: TGTGCCACCAGCAGAGATGCGGTGCAGGGGGCATCTGGGGCCAACGTCCTGACTTTC. It specifies CATSRDAVQGASGANVLTF.

The CDR3 sequence is CASSSRDFDEQYF. The CDR3 bases are TGTGCCAGCAGTTCGCGGGATTTCGACGAGCAGTACTTC. The chain joins TRBV6-5 to TRBJ2-7; the D gene is possibly TRBD2 (6 bases). Trimming pared 4 bases from V and 5 bases from J, leaving 12 bases between. There are 13 residues in the CDR3. The germline CDR1 and CDR2 sequences are MNHEY and SVGAGI.

The chain combines TRBV6-6 with TRBJ1-4, with D unclear. CDR3 length: 12 residues. Germline CDR1 reads MNHNY; CDR2 reads SVGAGI (reference sequence). Trimming left V 0 bases short and J 11 bases short, with 7 bases between. This CDR3 is CASSYSTEKLFF. In DNA, the CDR3 is TGTGCCAGCAGTTACTCCACGGAGAAACTGTTTTTT.

This chain links TRBV9 with TRBJ1-3, with D possibly being TRBD1 (6 bases). In germline, CDR1 is SGDLS, CDR2 YYNGEE. V was cut by 0 bases and J by 4 bases, with 11 bases left in between. The CDR3 has 15 amino acids. CDR3 protein: CASSVGGTRGNTIYF. CDR3 nucleotides: TGTGCCAGCAGCGTAGGAGGGACAAGGGGAAACACCATATATTTT.

This clone came up once. Compared with germline, one end of the junction differs, possibly owing to a read error. CDR3 amino acids: CASSQHRGNPGELFF. The CDR3 DNA follows: TGCGCCAGCAGCCAACATCGAGGGAACCCCGGGGAGCTGTTTTTT. The chain combines TRBV4-1 with TRBJ2-2; TRBD2 might be the D (5 bases). The CDR3 has 15 residues. Germline lookup yields CDR1 MGHRA and CDR2 YSYEKL.

The chain recombines TRBV10-3 with TRBJ1-1; tentatively, D is TRBD1 (5 bases). Germline V gives CDR1 ENHRY, CDR2 SYGVKD. This CDR3 is 13 amino acids long. Deletions cut 4 bases from V and 1 base from J, with 7 bases between. The CDR3 DNA reads TGTGCCATCAGTGCCGGGGGGAACACTGAAGCTTTCTTT. Translated: CAISAGGNTEAFF.

CDR3 in amino acids: CASSLEGTGELFF. In DNA, the CDR3 is TGTGCCAGCAGTCTGGAGGGAACCGGGGAGCTGTTTTTT. The chain has TRBV6-5 and TRBJ2-2; D is possibly TRBD2 (6 bases). CDR1 and CDR2 from the germline V gene are MNHEY and SVGAGI. The CDR3 runs 13 residues. V was clipped by 5 bases and J by 5 bases, with 9 bases between them.

V gene TRBV5-4 combines with J gene TRBJ2-5; D unclear. CDR1 SGHNT and CDR2 YYREEE come from the germline V gene (reference sequence). CDR3 length: 13 amino acids. V gave up 3 bases and J gave up 5 bases, with 11 bases separating them. CDR3 nucleotides: TGTGCCAGCAGCTCCCAGAAGAGGGAGACCCAGTACTTC. It is translated as CASSSQKRETQYF.

This chain links TRBV27 with TRBJ2-7; D is possibly TRBD1 (6 bases). The CDR3 runs to 12 residues. Trimming took 5 bases from V and 6 from J, leaving 11 bases between them. CDR1 and CDR2 (germline): MNHEY, SMNVEV (reference sequence). CDR3 bases: TGTGCCAGCAGTATCCAGGGGACCGAGCAGTACTTC. Translated, it gives CASSIQGTEQYF.

The V call is TRBV14, the J call TRBJ2-1; 10 bases fit TRBD2. V shed 7 bases, J shed 0 bases, and the junction held 12 bases outside the gene matches. The germline V gene has CDR1 SGHDN and CDR2 FVKESK. The CDR3 has 18 residues. CDR3 protein: CASTPGTSALGSYNEQFF. The CDR3 coding sequence is TGTGCCAGCACCCCTGGGACTAGCGCCCTAGGCTCCTACAATGAGCAGTTCTTC.

V is TRBV28 and J is TRBJ1-1; weak D call: TRBD1 (5 bases). This CDR3 has 14 amino acids. Trimming removed 6 bases from V and 4 bases from J, with 15 bases in between. Germline V gene data show CDR1 as MDHEN and CDR2 as SYDVKM. CDR3 protein: CASRNPTALTEAFF. The CDR3 nucleotides are TGTGCCAGCAGAAACCCGACAGCTCTCACTGAAGCTTTCTTT.

The CDR3, as DNA: TGTGCCAGCAGCGTAGTAGTAGGCGGGACTAGCGGGGGGGGATACAATGAGCAGTTCTTC. Its protein product is CASSVVVGGTSGGGYNEQFF. The chain links TRBV9 to TRBJ2-1; 16 bases are shared with TRBD2. V trimming: 0 bases; J trimming: 4 bases; junction bases outside the gene matches: 10. The CDR3 has 20 residues. Germline CDR1 SGDLS, CDR2 YYNGEE.

The CDR3 loop reads CASSYRTGSSYEQYF. As DNA, the CDR3 is TGTGCCAGCAGTTACCGGACAGGGAGCTCCTACGAGCAGTACTTC. The chain couples TRBV6-5 to TRBJ2-7, with 8 bases matching TRBD1. With 2 bases clipped from V and 0 bases from J, the junction kept 3 bases outside the gene matches. The CDR3 spans 15 residues. Looked up from germline, CDR1 is MNHEY and CDR2 is SVGAGI.

This chain links TRBV6-5 with TRBJ2-1; D is perhaps TRBD2 (5 bases). Germline V CDR1 and CDR2: MNHEY, SVGAGI. The CDR3 consists of 14 residues. V was shortened by 7 bases and J by 4 bases, with 14 bases between the two germline ends. CDR3 bases: TGTGCCAGCACCCGTACTGAGGGTTACAATGAGCAGTTCTTC. It encodes CASTRTEGYNEQFF.